The text below deals with one T cell receptor (beta chain). The sample is drawn from a study of blood T cell repertoires in COVID-19. V dropped 3 bases and J dropped 5; count of bases not matched to a gene: 10. The CDR3 covers 15 residues. Germline V gene sequence: CDR1 DFQATT, CDR2 SNEGSKA (reference sequence). The protocol was immunoSEQ multiplex PCR, while the TCRdb copy is restricted to in-frame clones and leaves out a portion. The sample has under 150,000 clones; about 80% are singletons. The chain uses TRBV20-1 and TRBJ2-5; 9 bases line up with TRBD2. Sequencing was done on a sample of peripheral blood. The source is a man in his forties or fifties with active or convalescent COVID-19. In DNA, the CDR3 is TGCAGTGCTAGTTTACGCGGGGGGGCCGGGGAGACCCAGTACTTC. It encodes CSASLRGGAGETQYF.